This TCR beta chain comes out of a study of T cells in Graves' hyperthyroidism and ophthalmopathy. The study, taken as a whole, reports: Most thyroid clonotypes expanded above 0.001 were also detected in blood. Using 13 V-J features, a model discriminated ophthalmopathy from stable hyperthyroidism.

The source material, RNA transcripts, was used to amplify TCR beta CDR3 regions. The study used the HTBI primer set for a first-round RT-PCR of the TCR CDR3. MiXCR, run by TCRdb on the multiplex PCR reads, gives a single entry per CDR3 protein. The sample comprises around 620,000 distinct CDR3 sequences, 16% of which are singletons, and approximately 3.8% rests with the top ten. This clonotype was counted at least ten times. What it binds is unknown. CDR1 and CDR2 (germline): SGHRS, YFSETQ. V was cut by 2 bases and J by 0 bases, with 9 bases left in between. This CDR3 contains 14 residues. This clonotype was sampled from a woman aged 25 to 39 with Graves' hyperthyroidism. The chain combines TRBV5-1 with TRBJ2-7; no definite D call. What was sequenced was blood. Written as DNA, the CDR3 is TGCGCCAGCAGCTTTGGTCAGCCCTCCTACGAGCAGTACTTC. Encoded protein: CASSFGQPSYEQYF.